The next 23 T cell receptor beta chains were all read from a single sample in a study of metastatic and nonmetastatic thyroid tumors. Until they underwent thyroid surgery, no patient had received any treatment. TCRdb reanalyzed the PCR reads via MiXCR. The sample has 15,000 to 20,000 clones, about 28% seen once. Source material: blood. These TCRs come from a female donor with papillary thyroid cancer or a benign thyroid nodule (not recorded which). Some clones in this sample may be carry-over from other donors' samples.

This clone was recorded a few times. The V call is TRBV24-1, the J call TRBJ2-1; 7 positions match TRBD2. The CDR3 length is 14 residues. From germline, CDR1 is KGHDR and CDR2 SFDVKD. J gave up 1 base and V 4 bases, and 0 bases lay outside the gene matches. In DNA form, the CDR3 reads TGTGCCACCAGTGAGGGACTATCCTACAATGAGCAGTTCTTC. This gives the protein CATSEGLSYNEQFF.

This clone was counted many times. The genes are TRBV3-1 and TRBJ2-7, with D unclear. V was trimmed by 1 base and J by 2 bases, leaving 3 bases between them. Germline V gene data show CDR1 as LGHDT and CDR2 as YNNKEL (reference sequence). The CDR3 has 12 amino acids. CDR3 sequence (DNA): TGTGCCAGCAGCCAAGTACCCTACGAGCAGTACTTC. Amino acid sequence: CASSQVPYEQYF.

This clone was recorded at least ten times. A much larger clone differs from this one at a single base, so this may be a read error. The chain couples TRBV28 to TRBJ1-2, with D tentatively TRBD1 (5 bases). Germline V CDR1 and CDR2: MDHEN, SYDVKM. This CDR3 contains 13 residues. The CDR3 is CASSLSGGYGSTF. CDR3 in DNA: TGTGCCAGCAGTTTATCGGGGGGATATGGCTCCACCTTC.

The sample holds one count of this clone. The V gene is TRBV20-1, the J gene TRBJ1-5, with 8 bases identical to TRBD1. The V gene end was trimmed by 0 bases and the J gene end by 9 bases; junction bases not matched to a gene: 13. CDR1 DFQATT and CDR2 SNEGSKA come from the germline V gene (reference sequence). The CDR3 covers 16 residues. CDR3 residues: CSARDYTTGVYLPQHF. As DNA, the CDR3 is TGCAGTGCTAGAGACTATACGACAGGGGTTTATCTGCCCCAGCATTTT.

In this sample, this clone is medium-sized. The chain is built from TRBV6-2 or TRBV6-3 and TRBJ2-2; D is ambiguous. The CDR3 is made up of 14 amino acids. Trimming took 6 bases from V and 4 from J, leaving 12 bases between them. The germline gives CDR1 MNHEY, CDR2 SVGEGT. The CDR3 coding sequence is TGTGCCAGCAGCAACGACGAGGCCACCGGGGAGCTGTTTTTT. It encodes CASSNDEATGELFF.

This clone was picked up a small number of times. The chain is built from TRBV6-2 or TRBV6-3 and TRBJ2-5; 10 positions match TRBD2. This CDR3 region has 14 residues. Germline V gene sequence: CDR1 MNHEY, CDR2 SVGEGT. J gave up 7 bases and V 5 bases, and 7 bases lay outside the gene matches. The CDR3 nucleotides are TGTGCCAGCAGTACCGGGACTAGCGCCGGGACCCAGTACTTC. Its protein is CASSTGTSAGTQYF.

This clone was seen ten or more times. The chain uses TRBV7-8 and TRBJ1-2; a weak D match, TRBD1 (5 bases). The CDR3 runs to 13 residues. Germline CDR1 reads SGHVS; CDR2 reads FQNEAQ. The V and J ends lost 5 bases and 4 bases respectively, with 11 bases between them. The CDR3 DNA reads TGTGCCAGCAGCGGAGGGACGGTCTATGGCTACACCTTC. Residues: CASSGGTVYGYTF.

This clone was picked up many times. The chain has TRBV29-1 and TRBJ1-1; TRBD1 might be the D (5 bases). This CDR3 has 11 amino acids. Germline values: CDR1 SQVTM, CDR2 ANQGSEA. Trimming took off 4 bases at V and 4 bases at J, with 7 bases between the two ends. The CDR3 nucleotides are TGCAGCGTTGTGAGGGGCACTGAAGCTTTCTTT. As protein: CSVVRGTEAFF.

The CDR3, as DNA: TGTGCCAGCGCCGACTACCCTGGAAACACCATATATTTT. Translated: CASADYPGNTIYF. The chain links TRBV6-2 or TRBV6-3 to TRBJ1-3, with D hard to call. Trimming cost V 8 bases and J 2 bases, with 10 bases left between them. This CDR3 region has 13 residues. Germline V gives CDR1 MNHEY, CDR2 SVGEGT.

CDR3 region: CASSQARGTDTQYF. As DNA, the CDR3 is TGCGCCAGCAGCCAGGCCAGGGGAACAGATACGCAGTATTTT. The chain carries TRBV5-1 and TRBJ2-3, with TRBD1 as a possible D gene (6 bases). The germline CDR1 and CDR2 sequences are SGHRS and YFSETQ. There are 14 residues in the CDR3. Trimming removed 4 bases at V and 3 bases at J, with 12 bases between.

V is TRBV4-1 and J is TRBJ2-2, with D hard to call. The CDR3 extends over 16 amino acids. Trimming took 1 base from V and 6 from J, leaving 15 bases between them. The germline V gene has CDR1 MGHRA and CDR2 YSYEKL. CDR3: CASSQGSQLLPGELFF. The CDR3 nucleotides are TGCGCCAGCAGCCAAGGCTCACAGCTACTCCCCGGGGAGCTGTTTTTT.

Turning to this clone: Different DNA sequences within this sample yield the same CDR3. The CDR3 nucleotides are TGTGCCTGGAGTACTGGAGGAGGCTACGAGCAGTACTTC. This translates into CAWSTGGGYEQYF. The J gene is TRBJ2-7, the V gene TRBV30; the D gene is possibly TRBD2 (5 bases). Per germline, CDR1 GTSNPN and CDR2 SVGIG (reference sequence). The CDR3 consists of 13 residues. V lost 2 bases, J lost 3 bases, and 11 bases lay in between.

The chain uses TRBV4-1 and TRBJ2-7; no clear D gene. Germline CDR1 and CDR2: MGHRA and YSYEKL. This CDR3 is built from 15 residues. Trimming took 0 bases from V and 2 from J, leaving 11 bases between them. DNA of the CDR3: TGCGCCAGCAGCCAAGATGTCCAGAACCCCTACGAGCAGTACTTC. Amino acids: CASSQDVQNPYEQYF.

The sample holds one count of this clone. V is TRBV20-1 and J is TRBJ1-5; TRBD1 agrees at 9 bases. The CDR3 sequence is 16 residues long. CDR1 and CDR2 from the germline V gene are DFQATT and SNEGSKA (reference sequence). V trimming: 4 bases; J trimming: 0 bases; junction bases outside the gene matches: 7. DNA of the CDR3: TGCAGTGCTAAGGACAGGGGACTAATTAGCAATCAGCCCCAGCATTTT. Translated: CSAKDRGLISNQPQHF.

This clone appeared a few times. This chain connects TRBV15 to TRBJ2-1; D ambiguous. Germline CDR1 and CDR2: LNHNV and YYDKDF (reference sequence). Trimming stripped 3 bases from V and 5 bases from J, with 8 bases between. This CDR3 region has 13 residues. Written as DNA, the CDR3 is TGTGCCACCAGCAGTAGTTTTGACAATGAGCAGTTCTTC. Protein product: CATSSSFDNEQFF.

The chain links TRBV3-1 to TRBJ1-5; possibly TRBD1 for D (5 bases). The V gene's germline CDR1 is LGHDT and CDR2 YNNKEL (reference sequence). The CDR3 has 14 residues. V lost 3 bases and J lost 4, with 10 bases in between. DNA of the CDR3: TGTGCCAGCAGCCACCAGGGCCTTAATCAGCCCCAGCATTTT. Protein: CASSHQGLNQPQHF.

The V gene is TRBV11-2, the J gene TRBJ1-2; maybe TRBD1 (5 bases). The CDR3 runs 16 residues. The germline gives CDR1 SGHAT, CDR2 FQNNGV. Trimming removed 6 bases at V and 3 bases at J, with 20 bases between. The CDR3 protein is CASSDSRFGGDYGYTF. The DNA of the CDR3 is TGTGCCAGCAGTGATAGCCGATTTGGGGGTGACTATGGCTACACCTTC. Full variable domain (outside the CDR3, taken from reference TRBV11-2 and TRBJ1-2): EAGVAQSPRYKIIEKRQSVAFWCNPISGHATLYWYQQILGQGPKLLIQFQNNGVVDDSQLPKDRFSAERLKGVDSTLKIQPAKLEDSAVYLCASSDSRFGGDYGYTFGSGTRLTVV.

Within the sample, this clone is medium-sized. This chain joins TRBV6-1 and TRBJ1-2, with a tentative D call TRBD1 (6 bases). The CDR3 contains 16 residues. Trimming took off 3 bases at V and 0 bases at J, with 14 bases between the two ends. The germline V gene encodes CDR1 MNHNS and CDR2 SASEGT. The CDR3 loop is CASSDRGRTTNYGYTF. In DNA form, the CDR3 reads TGTGCCAGCAGTGACAGGGGACGAACTACTAACTATGGCTACACCTTC.

The sample holds a few counts of this clone. V gene TRBV6-4 combines with J gene TRBJ2-3; 8 nucleotides line up with TRBD2. The CDR3 consists of 14 residues. V lost 3 bases, J lost 1 base, and 0 bases stayed unmatched. CDR1 MRHNA and CDR2 SNTAGT come from the germline V gene. The CDR3 spells CASSEAGGTDTQYF. Here the CDR3 DNA reads TGTGCCAGCAGTGAAGCGGGAGGCACAGATACGCAGTATTTT.

With regard to this clone: A much larger clone lies a single base off, so this may be a read error. The chain is built from TRBV5-1 and TRBJ2-3; D possibly corresponds to TRBD2 (6 bases). V lost 6 bases to trimming and J lost 1 base, with 12 bases between them. CDR3 length: 14 residues. Per germline, CDR1 SGHRS and CDR2 YFSETQ. The CDR3, as DNA: TGCGCCAGCACCCCAGCGGGTTGCACAGATACGCAGTATTTT. It specifies CASTPAGCTDTQYF.

This clone showed up many times. V is TRBV28 and J is TRBJ2-4; D remains ambiguous. Germline V CDR1 and CDR2: MDHEN, SYDVKM. This CDR3 contains 12 residues. Trimming stripped 4 bases from V and 0 bases from J, with 1 base between. The DNA of the CDR3 is TGTGCCAGCAGTTCAGCCAAAAACATTCAGTACTTC. Translating gives CASSSAKNIQYF.

This clone was seen more than once but under ten times. The J gene is TRBJ1-2, the V gene TRBV2; no firm D call. V lost 1 base and J 4 bases, leaving 13 bases between the germline ends. The germline gives CDR1 SNHLY, CDR2 FYNNEI. The CDR3 contains 15 residues. The CDR3 coding sequence is TGTGCCAGCAGTGAAGATGCGGGAATAAGCTATGGCTACACCTTC. Its translation: CASSEDAGISYGYTF.

V is TRBV4-1 and J is TRBJ2-2; TRBD2 might be the D (6 bases). The V and J ends lost 0 bases and 3 bases respectively, with 14 bases between them. The CDR3 extends over 17 amino acids. The germline V gene has CDR1 MGHRA and CDR2 YSYEKL. The CDR3 loop reads CASSQDITSTHTGELFF. The CDR3 nucleotides are TGCGCCAGCAGCCAAGATATAACTAGCACGCACACCGGGGAGCTGTTTTTT.